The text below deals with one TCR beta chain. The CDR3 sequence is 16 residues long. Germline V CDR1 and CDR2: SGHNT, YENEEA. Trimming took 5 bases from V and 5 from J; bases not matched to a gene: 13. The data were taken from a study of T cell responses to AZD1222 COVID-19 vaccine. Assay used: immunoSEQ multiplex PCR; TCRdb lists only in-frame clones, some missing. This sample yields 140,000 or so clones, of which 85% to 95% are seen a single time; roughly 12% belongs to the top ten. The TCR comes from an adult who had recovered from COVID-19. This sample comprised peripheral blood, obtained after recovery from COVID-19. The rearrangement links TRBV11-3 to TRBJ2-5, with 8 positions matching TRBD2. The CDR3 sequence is CASSRSGTRKGETQYF. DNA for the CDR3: TGTGCCAGCAGCCGCTCCGGGACTAGGAAAGGGGAGACCCAGTACTTC.